The 27 T cell receptor beta chains listed next were all sequenced from one sample in a study of CD8+ T cells in alopecia areata. The treatment: oral pan-JAK inhibitor, 5-10 mg twice daily. Extracted RNA was reverse transcribed, and the resulting cDNA served as sequencing template. Here immunoSEQ multiplex PCR was the method, and the copy in TCRdb shows in-frame clones only, minus some. The sample comprises around 160,000 clones, around 60% of which are singletons, and approximately 15% rests with the top ten. Sample: CD4+ T cells sorted from blood, taken at week 24, from a patient treated with tofacitinib. The receptors originated from a human donor with alopecia areata.

This clone occurred a few times. V gene TRBV30 combines with J gene TRBJ1-2, with no clear D. The CDR3 runs to 13 residues. Trimming pared 1 base from V and 4 bases from J, leaving 10 bases between. CDR1 and CDR2 (germline): GTSNPN, SVGIG (reference sequence). For the CDR3, the DNA is TGTGCCTGGAGTGCGGACTTTTTCTATGGCTACACCTTC. Residues: CAWSADFFYGYTF.

The rearrangement joins TRBV5-1 to TRBJ1-1, with a tentative D call TRBD1 (5 bases). This CDR3 has 14 residues. V lost 7 bases and J lost 1, with 14 bases in between. Germline V gene lookup returns CDR1 SGHRS and CDR2 YFSETQ. The CDR3 bases are TGCGCCAGCCACTTGGGGCGGGGGAACACTGAAGCTTTCTTT. Translation gives CASHLGRGNTEAFF.

V is TRBV29-1 and J is TRBJ2-3; D remains ambiguous. Germline assignment: CDR1 SQVTM and CDR2 ANQGSEA. With 4 bases removed from V and 7 bases from J, the gap between germline ends came to 9 bases. The CDR3 has 11 amino acids. DNA for the CDR3: TGCAGCGTTGGGGAAGAATATACGCAGTATTTT. Translating gives CSVGEEYTQYF.

The rearrangement uses TRBV18 and TRBJ1-6; TRBD1 is a possible D gene (6 bases). Germline CDR1 KGHSH, CDR2 LQKENI. V dropped 1 base and J dropped 8 bases, with 12 bases sitting between them. This CDR3 has 15 amino acids. Written as DNA, the CDR3 is TGTGCCAGCTCACCACGATCGGGGGCCGATTCACCCCTCCACTTT. Translating gives CASSPRSGADSPLHF. Full variable domain (rest looked up from reference TRBV18 and TRBJ1-6): NAGVMQNPRHLVRRRGQEARLRCSPMKGHSHVYWYRQLPEEGLKFMVYLQKENIIDESGMPKERFSAEFPKEGPSILRIQQVVRGDSAAYFCASSPRSGADSPLHFGNGTRLTVT.

This clone was detected only once. The rearrangement joins TRBV11-3 to TRBJ2-1, with a possible D match to TRBD1 (7 bases). The CDR3 has 13 residues. CDR1 and CDR2 (germline): SGHNT, YENEEA. Trimming took off 7 bases at V and 9 bases at J, with 16 bases between the two ends. This CDR3 is CASIARGASEQFF. CDR3 bases: TGTGCCAGCATCGCCAGGGGGGCTAGTGAGCAGTTCTTC.

V gene TRBV5-1 combines with J gene TRBJ1-5; D call uncertain. Germline values: CDR1 SGHRS, CDR2 YFSETQ. Trimming left V 4 bases short and J 0 bases short, with 11 bases between. This CDR3 has 15 amino acids. CDR3 in amino acids: CASSQDGYSNQPQHF. In DNA form, the CDR3 reads TGCGCCAGCAGCCAGGACGGGTATAGCAATCAGCCCCAGCATTTT.

The chain employs TRBV2 and TRBJ2-7; D gene uncertain. V lost 0 bases, J lost 0 bases, and 9 bases lay in between. The V gene's germline CDR1 is SNHLY and CDR2 FYNNEI. The CDR3 totals 15 residues. CDR3 nucleotides: TGTGCCAGCAGTGAAGCGCTTGCGTTCTCCTACGAGCAGTACTTC. Encoded protein: CASSEALAFSYEQYF.

The chain carries TRBV27 and TRBJ2-5; 10 nucleotides agree with TRBD1. The CDR3 length is 17 residues. Germline loops: CDR1 MNHEY, CDR2 SMNVEV (reference sequence). Trimming took 2 bases from V and 2 from J; bases not matched to a gene: 8. CDR3 amino acids: CASSLRQGARIQETQYF. The CDR3 coding sequence is TGTGCCAGCAGTTTACGACAGGGGGCAAGAATTCAAGAGACCCAGTACTTC.

This clone was seen more than once but under ten times. The gene calls are TRBV30 and TRBJ2-2, with 11 bases identical to TRBD2. The germline V gene encodes CDR1 GTSNPN and CDR2 SVGIG (reference sequence). The CDR3 has 15 amino acids. V shed 0 bases and J 7 bases; nucleotides not matched to a gene: 4. CDR3 nucleotides: TGTGCCTGGAGTGTACTAGCGGGGGCGATCGGGGAGCTGTTTTTT. Amino acids: CAWSVLAGAIGELFF.

The V gene is TRBV13, the J gene TRBJ1-1; no firm D call. The germline V gene encodes CDR1 PRHDT and CDR2 FYEKMQ (reference sequence). V lost 2 bases, J lost 1 base, and 5 bases lay in between. CDR3 size: 13 residues. The CDR3 region has the DNA TGTGCCAGCAGCTTACGTGCGAACACTGAAGCTTTCTTT. Protein product: CASSLRANTEAFF.

The chain links TRBV25-1 to TRBJ1-6, with D hard to call. V lost 0 bases and J 8 bases, leaving 5 bases between the germline ends. Germline V lookup: CDR1 MGHDK, CDR2 SYGVNS. CDR3 length: 13 residues. CDR3 nucleotide sequence: TGTGCCAGCAGTGAATATTCGGATTCACCCCTCCACTTT. Translation gives CASSEYSDSPLHF.

The chain uses TRBV7-2 and TRBJ2-7; no firm D call. V was cut by 3 bases and J by 4 bases, with 10 bases left in between. The CDR3 is made up of 13 amino acids. In germline, CDR1 is SGHTA, CDR2 FQGNSA. Here the CDR3 reads CASSFQGLYEQYF. CDR3 nucleotides: TGTGCCAGCAGCTTCCAAGGGCTTTACGAGCAGTACTTC. The whole variable domain, filled in from reference TRBV7-2 and TRBJ2-7, reads GAGVSQSPSNKVTEKGKDVELRCDPISGHTALYWYRQSLGQGLEFLIYFQGNSAPDKSGLPSDRFSAERTGGSVSTLTIQRTQQEDSAVYLCASSFQGLYEQYFGPGTRLTVT.

The V call is TRBV5-1, the J call TRBJ2-1, with D perhaps TRBD1 (5 bases). The CDR3 sequence is 15 residues long. Germline V gene data show CDR1 as SGHRS and CDR2 as YFSETQ. Deletions cut 6 bases from V and 6 bases from J, with 19 bases between. CDR3 protein: CASTPSGAVGNEQFF. The CDR3 nucleotides are TGCGCCAGCACCCCATCTGGGGCAGTGGGCAATGAGCAGTTCTTC.

This clone was detected a few times. The chain carries TRBV2 and TRBJ2-5; D unclear. CDR3 size: 14 residues. Germline V gene sequence: CDR1 SNHLY, CDR2 FYNNEI. V was trimmed by 6 bases and J by 2 bases, leaving 13 bases between them. CDR3 in DNA: TGTGCCAGCAGGGCGGTAGCTGATCAAGAGACCCAGTACTTC. Translated: CASRAVADQETQYF.

The chain recombines TRBV4-3 with TRBJ2-4; D is perhaps TRBD1 (6 bases). This CDR3 comprises 15 residues. Trimming stripped 1 base from V and 0 bases from J, with 7 bases between. CDR1 and CDR2 (germline): LGHNA, YSLEER. The CDR3 region is CASSQGTVAKNIQYF. CDR3 bases: TGCGCCAGCAGCCAAGGGACAGTAGCCAAAAACATTCAGTACTTC.

The V and J genes are TRBV30 and TRBJ2-1; 7 bases map to TRBD1. This CDR3 comprises 14 residues. V shed 1 base, J shed 3 bases, and the junction held 3 bases outside the gene matches. Germline loops: CDR1 GTSNPN, CDR2 SVGIG (reference sequence). CDR3 sequence: CAWSGQGFYNEQFF. CDR3 DNA sequence: TGTGCCTGGAGTGGACAGGGTTTCTACAATGAGCAGTTCTTC.

The chain has TRBV27 and TRBJ2-5, with TRBD1 matching over 9 bases. Trimming at V came to 5 bases and at J to 5 bases, leaving 12 bases not matched to a gene. Germline assignment: CDR1 MNHEY and CDR2 SMNVEV (reference sequence). The CDR3 extends over 16 amino acids. The chain's CDR3 is CASSEEGQGPFETQYF. CDR3 nucleotide sequence: TGTGCCAGCAGTGAAGAGGGACAGGGTCCCTTCGAGACCCAGTACTTC.

This clone was detected only a few times. The chain employs TRBV29-1 and TRBJ2-7; 9 positions agree with TRBD2. Germline loops: CDR1 SQVTM, CDR2 ANQGSEA. The trim removed 4 bases at V and 3 bases at J, leaving 7 bases unmatched. CDR3 size: 14 residues. CDR3 sequence: CSVGPGLAFYEQYF. In nucleotides, the CDR3 is TGCAGCGTTGGTCCGGGACTAGCCTTCTACGAGCAGTACTTC.

Of note for this clone: Other nucleotide sequences in the sample specify the same CDR3. The rearrangement uses TRBV9 and TRBJ1-2; D is uncertain. V was shortened by 0 bases and J by 2 bases, with 5 bases between the two germline ends. The CDR3 totals 13 residues. Germline CDR1 SGDLS, CDR2 YYNGEE. CDR3 nucleotide sequence: TGTGCCAGCAGCGTAGACGAAAACTATGGCTACACCTTC. Protein product: CASSVDENYGYTF. Based on the CDR3 plus reference TRBV9 and TRBJ1-2, the full variable domain is DSGVTQTPKHLITATGQRVTLRCSPRSGDLSVYWYQQSLDQGLQFLIQYYNGEERAKGNILERFSAQQFPDLHSELNLSSLELGDSALYFCASSVDENYGYTFGSGTRLTVV.

CDR3 sequence reads: CASSKDRNTEAFF. In DNA form, the CDR3 reads TGTGCCAGCTCAAAAGACAGGAACACTGAAGCTTTCTTT. The rearrangement links TRBV18 to TRBJ1-1; tentative D call: TRBD1 (5 bases). There are 13 residues in the CDR3. V was cut by 5 bases and J by 1 base, with 8 bases left in between. Germline lookup yields CDR1 KGHSH and CDR2 LQKENI.

V usage is TRBV9 and J usage is TRBJ1-6; D gene uncertain. CDR3 length: 14 amino acids. The germline V gene encodes CDR1 SGDLS and CDR2 YYNGEE. The V end was cut by 3 bases, the J end by 8 bases, with 12 bases between. CDR3 protein: CASSGREADSPLHF. The CDR3 nucleotides read TGTGCCAGCAGCGGCCGGGAGGCGGATTCACCCCTCCACTTT.

The chain is built from TRBV9 and TRBJ2-5; 9 positions agree with TRBD2. Germline V gene data show CDR1 as SGDLS and CDR2 as YYNGEE. The J segment lost 2 bases and the V segment lost 4 bases, leaving 6 bases of the junction unmatched. The CDR3 loop spans 15 amino acids. The CDR3 sequence is CASSPLAGSQETQYF. The CDR3 nucleotides are TGTGCCAGCAGCCCTCTAGCGGGGAGTCAAGAGACCCAGTACTTC.

The chain links TRBV29-1 to TRBJ1-1, with a possible D match to TRBD1 (5 bases). V was pared by 7 bases and J by 7 bases, with 10 bases between. From germline, CDR1 is SQVTM and CDR2 ANQGSEA. This CDR3 has 10 amino acids. CDR3 sequence reads: CSARDGEAFF. In nucleotides, the CDR3 is TGCAGCGCTCGGGACGGTGAAGCTTTCTTT. The full variable domain, its missing parts supplied by reference TRBV29-1 and TRBJ1-1, is SAVISQKPSRDICQRGTSLTIQCQVDSQVTMMFWYRQQPGQSLTLIATANQGSEATYESGFVIDKFPISRPNLTFSTLTVSNMSPEDSSIYLCSARDGEAFFGQGTRLTVV.

The chain joins TRBV15 to TRBJ1-1, with D hard to call. The V end was cut by 3 bases, the J end by 1 base, with 6 bases between. This CDR3 spans 13 amino acids. The germline V gene encodes CDR1 LNHNV and CDR2 YYDKDF (reference sequence). This chain's CDR3 is CATSRWKNTEAFF. CDR3 nucleotides: TGTGCCACCAGCAGGTGGAAGAACACTGAAGCTTTCTTT.

The chain employs TRBV29-1 and TRBJ2-5; the match to TRBD2 covers 7 bases. Germline V lookup: CDR1 SQVTM, CDR2 ANQGSEA. V gave up 6 bases and J gave up 5 bases; unmatched junction bases: 6. The CDR3 is 12 residues long. The CDR3 DNA reads as TGCAGCGTGGGGGGGGACCGGGAGACCCAGTACTTC. It codes for CSVGGDRETQYF.

In its sample, this clone was seen a few times. The CDR3 DNA reads as TGTGCCAGCAGCTATCAAGACCGTTTTAATGGCTACACCTTC. Translated, it gives CASSYQDRFNGYTF. The rearrangement joins TRBV7-2 to TRBJ1-2; no firm D call. The CDR3 loop spans 14 amino acids. Germline loops: CDR1 SGHTA, CDR2 FQGNSA. V shed 4 bases and J shed 6 bases, with 15 bases lying between them. The variable domain in full, completed from reference TRBV7-2 and TRBJ1-2, reads GAGVSQSPSNKVTEKGKDVELRCDPISGHTALYWYRQSLGQGLEFLIYFQGNSAPDKSGLPSDRFSAERTGGSVSTLTIQRTQQEDSAVYLCASSYQDRFNGYTFGSGTRLTVV.

This clone was seen a handful of times. This sequence joins TRBV9 and TRBJ2-4; weak D call: TRBD1 (6 bases). This CDR3 contains 16 residues. CDR1 is SGDLS, CDR2 YYNGEE, per germline. V lost 3 bases, J lost 7 bases, and 20 bases lay in between. The CDR3 is CASSEKGVVRTNIQYF. The CDR3 nucleotides read TGTGCCAGCAGCGAGAAGGGGGTTGTGCGGACGAACATTCAGTACTTC. The complete variable domain, with remaining parts taken from reference TRBV9 and TRBJ2-4, reads DSGVTQTPKHLITATGQRVTLRCSPRSGDLSVYWYQQSLDQGLQFLIQYYNGEERAKGNILERFSAQQFPDLHSELNLSSLELGDSALYFCASSEKGVVRTNIQYFGAGTRLSVL.